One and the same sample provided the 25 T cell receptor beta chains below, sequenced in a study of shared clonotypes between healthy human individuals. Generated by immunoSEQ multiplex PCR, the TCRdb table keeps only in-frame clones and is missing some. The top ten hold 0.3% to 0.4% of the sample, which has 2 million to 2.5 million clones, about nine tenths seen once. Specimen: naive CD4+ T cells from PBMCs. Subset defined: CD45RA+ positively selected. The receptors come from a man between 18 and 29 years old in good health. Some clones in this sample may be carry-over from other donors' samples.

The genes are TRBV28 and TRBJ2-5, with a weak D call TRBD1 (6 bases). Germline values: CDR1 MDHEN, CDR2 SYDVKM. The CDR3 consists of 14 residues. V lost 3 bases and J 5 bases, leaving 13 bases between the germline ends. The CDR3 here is CASSFRTVGETQYF. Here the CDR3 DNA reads TGTGCCAGCAGTTTCAGGACAGTGGGGGAGACCCAGTACTTC.

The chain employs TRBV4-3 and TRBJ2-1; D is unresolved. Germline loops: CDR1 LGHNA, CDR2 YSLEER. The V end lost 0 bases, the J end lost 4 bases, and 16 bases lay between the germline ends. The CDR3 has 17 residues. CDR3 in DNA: TGCGCCAGCAGCCAAGAGTGGGCCCTTCTCGGATACAATGAGCAGTTCTTC. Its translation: CASSQEWALLGYNEQFF.

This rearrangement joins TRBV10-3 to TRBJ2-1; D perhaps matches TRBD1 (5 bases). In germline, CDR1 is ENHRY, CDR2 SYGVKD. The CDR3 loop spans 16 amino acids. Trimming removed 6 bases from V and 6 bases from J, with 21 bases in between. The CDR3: CAIRSSLGPSGNEQFF. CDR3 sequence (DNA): TGTGCCATCAGGTCCTCTTTGGGGCCGTCTGGCAATGAGCAGTTCTTC.

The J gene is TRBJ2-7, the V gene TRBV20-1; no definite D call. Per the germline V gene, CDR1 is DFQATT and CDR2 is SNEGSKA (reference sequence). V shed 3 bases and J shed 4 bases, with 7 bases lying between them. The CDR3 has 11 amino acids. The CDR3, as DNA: TGCAGTGCTAGTGATGCTTACGAGCAGTACTTC. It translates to CSASDAYEQYF.

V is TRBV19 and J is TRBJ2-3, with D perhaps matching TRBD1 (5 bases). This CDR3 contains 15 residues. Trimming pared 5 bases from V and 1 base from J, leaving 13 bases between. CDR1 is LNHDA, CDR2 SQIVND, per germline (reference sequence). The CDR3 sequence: CASSSQGSGTDTQYF. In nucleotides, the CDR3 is TGTGCCAGTAGTTCCCAGGGTAGTGGCACAGATACGCAGTATTTT.

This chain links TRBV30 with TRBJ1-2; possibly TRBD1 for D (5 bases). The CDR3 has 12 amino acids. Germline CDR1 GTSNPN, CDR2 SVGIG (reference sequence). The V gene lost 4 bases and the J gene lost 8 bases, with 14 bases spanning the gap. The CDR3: CAWTNGGVGYTF. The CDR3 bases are TGTGCCTGGACCAACGGGGGTGTCGGCTACACCTTC.

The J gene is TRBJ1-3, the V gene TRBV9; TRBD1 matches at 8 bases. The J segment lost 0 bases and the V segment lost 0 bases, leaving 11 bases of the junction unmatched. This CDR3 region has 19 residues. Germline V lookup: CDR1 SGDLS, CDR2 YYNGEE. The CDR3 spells CASSVGWLGTGYSGNTIYF. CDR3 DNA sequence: TGTGCCAGCAGCGTAGGCTGGTTAGGGACAGGATACTCTGGAAACACCATATATTTT.

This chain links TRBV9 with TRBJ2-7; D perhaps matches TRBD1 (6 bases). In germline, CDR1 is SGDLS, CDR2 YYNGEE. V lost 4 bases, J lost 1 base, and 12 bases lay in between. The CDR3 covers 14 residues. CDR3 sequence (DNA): TGTGCCAGCAGCCCAGGACAGTTTTCCTACGAGCAGTACTTC. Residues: CASSPGQFSYEQYF.

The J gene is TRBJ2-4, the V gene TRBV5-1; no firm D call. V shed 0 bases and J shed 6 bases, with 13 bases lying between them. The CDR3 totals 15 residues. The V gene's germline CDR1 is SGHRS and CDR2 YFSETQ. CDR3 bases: TGCGCCAGCAGCTTGGAACGGACGCCCGGAAACATTCAGTACTTC. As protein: CASSLERTPGNIQYF.

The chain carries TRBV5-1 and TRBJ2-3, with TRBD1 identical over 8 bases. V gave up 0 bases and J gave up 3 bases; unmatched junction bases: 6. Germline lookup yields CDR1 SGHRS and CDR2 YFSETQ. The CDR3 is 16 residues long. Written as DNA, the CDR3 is TGCGCCAGCAGCTTGGTGGGGACAGGCCGGACAGATACGCAGTATTTT. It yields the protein CASSLVGTGRTDTQYF.

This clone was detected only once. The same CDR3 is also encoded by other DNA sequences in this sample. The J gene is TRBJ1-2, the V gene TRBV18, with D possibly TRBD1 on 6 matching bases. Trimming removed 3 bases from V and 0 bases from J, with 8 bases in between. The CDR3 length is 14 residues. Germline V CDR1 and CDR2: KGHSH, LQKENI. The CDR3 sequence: CASSPAGANYGYTF. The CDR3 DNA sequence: TGTGCCAGCTCACCCGCAGGGGCTAACTATGGCTACACCTTC.

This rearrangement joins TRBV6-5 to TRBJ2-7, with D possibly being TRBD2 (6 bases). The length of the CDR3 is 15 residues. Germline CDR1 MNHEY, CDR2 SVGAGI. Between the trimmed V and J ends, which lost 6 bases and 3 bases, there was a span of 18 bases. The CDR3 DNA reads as TGTGCCAGCAGCTCCCCTGGAGGGGCCGGCTACGAGCAGTACTTC. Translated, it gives CASSSPGGAGYEQYF.

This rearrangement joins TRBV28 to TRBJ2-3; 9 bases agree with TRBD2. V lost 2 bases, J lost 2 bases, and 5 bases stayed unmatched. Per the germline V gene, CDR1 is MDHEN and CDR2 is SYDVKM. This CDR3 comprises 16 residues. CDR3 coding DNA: TGTGCCAGCAGTTTACCTCTAGCGGGATTCACAGATACGCAGTATTTT. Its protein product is CASSLPLAGFTDTQYF.

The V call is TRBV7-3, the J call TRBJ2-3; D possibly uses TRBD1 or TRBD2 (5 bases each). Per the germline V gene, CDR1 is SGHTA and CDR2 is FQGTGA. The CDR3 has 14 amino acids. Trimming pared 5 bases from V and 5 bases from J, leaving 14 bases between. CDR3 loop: CASSPRMGVDTQYF. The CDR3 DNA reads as TGTGCCAGCAGCCCCCGAATGGGGGTAGATACGCAGTATTTT. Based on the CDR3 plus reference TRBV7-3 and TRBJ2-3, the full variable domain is GAGVSQTPSNKVTEKGKYVELRCDPISGHTALYWYRQSLGQGPEFLIYFQGTGAADDSGLPNDRFFAVRPEGSVSTLKIQRTERGDSAVYLCASSPRMGVDTQYFGPGTRLTVL.

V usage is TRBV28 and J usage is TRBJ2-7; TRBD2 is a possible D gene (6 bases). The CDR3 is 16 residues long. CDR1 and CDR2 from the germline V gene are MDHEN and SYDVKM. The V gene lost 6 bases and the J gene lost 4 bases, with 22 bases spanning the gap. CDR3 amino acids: CASSIRRRDGLYEQYF. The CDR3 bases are TGTGCCAGCAGCATAAGGAGGAGGGACGGATTATACGAGCAGTACTTC.

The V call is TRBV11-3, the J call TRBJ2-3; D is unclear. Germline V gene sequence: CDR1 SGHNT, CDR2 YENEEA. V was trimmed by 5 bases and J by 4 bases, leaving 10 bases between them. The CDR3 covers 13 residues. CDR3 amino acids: CASSPLLADTQYF. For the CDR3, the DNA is TGTGCCAGCAGCCCCCTCCTCGCAGATACGCAGTATTTT.

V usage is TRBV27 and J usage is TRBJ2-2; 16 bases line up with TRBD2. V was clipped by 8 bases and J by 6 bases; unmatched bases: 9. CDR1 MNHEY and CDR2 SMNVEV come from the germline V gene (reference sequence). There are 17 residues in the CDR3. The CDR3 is CASFPQGLAGGSGELFF. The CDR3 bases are TGTGCCAGCTTCCCCCAGGGACTAGCGGGAGGGTCCGGGGAGCTGTTTTTT.

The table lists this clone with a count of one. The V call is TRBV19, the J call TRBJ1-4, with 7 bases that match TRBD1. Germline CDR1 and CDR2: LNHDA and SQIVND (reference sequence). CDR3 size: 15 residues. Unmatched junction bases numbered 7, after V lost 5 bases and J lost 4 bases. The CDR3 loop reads CASSPRTGLNEKLFF. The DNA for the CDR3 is TGTGCCAGTAGTCCGAGGACAGGCCTTAATGAAAAACTGTTTTTT.

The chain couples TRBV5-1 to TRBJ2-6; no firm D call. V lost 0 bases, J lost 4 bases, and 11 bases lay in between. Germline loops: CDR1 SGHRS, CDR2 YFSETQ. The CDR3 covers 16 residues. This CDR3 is CASSLAVGLGANVLTF. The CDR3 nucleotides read TGCGCCAGCAGCTTGGCTGTAGGGTTAGGGGCCAACGTCCTGACTTTC.

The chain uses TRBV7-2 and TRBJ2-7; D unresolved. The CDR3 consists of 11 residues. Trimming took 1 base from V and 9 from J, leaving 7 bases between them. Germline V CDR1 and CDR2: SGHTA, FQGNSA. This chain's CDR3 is CASSLGAGQYF. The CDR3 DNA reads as TGTGCCAGCAGCTTAGGAGCCGGGCAGTACTTC.

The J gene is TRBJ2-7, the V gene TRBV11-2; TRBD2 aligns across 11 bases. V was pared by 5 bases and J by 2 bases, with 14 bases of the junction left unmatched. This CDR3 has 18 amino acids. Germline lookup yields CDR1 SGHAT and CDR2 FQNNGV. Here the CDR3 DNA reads TGTGCCAGCAGCATAAGTGGGCTAGCGGGAGGCTCCCCCTACGAGCAGTACTTC. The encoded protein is CASSISGLAGGSPYEQYF.

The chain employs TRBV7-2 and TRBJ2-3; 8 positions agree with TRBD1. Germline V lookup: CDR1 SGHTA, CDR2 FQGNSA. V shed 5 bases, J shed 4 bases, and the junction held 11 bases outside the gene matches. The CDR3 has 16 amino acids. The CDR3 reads CASSGRGRGRPDTQYF. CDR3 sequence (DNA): TGTGCCAGCAGCGGACGGGGCAGGGGGCGGCCAGATACGCAGTATTTT.

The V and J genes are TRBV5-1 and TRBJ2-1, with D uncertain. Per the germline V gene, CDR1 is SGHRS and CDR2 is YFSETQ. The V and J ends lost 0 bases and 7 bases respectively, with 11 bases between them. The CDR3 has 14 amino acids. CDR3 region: CASSLGWGRNEQFF. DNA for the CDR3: TGCGCCAGCAGCTTGGGCTGGGGTAGGAATGAGCAGTTCTTC.

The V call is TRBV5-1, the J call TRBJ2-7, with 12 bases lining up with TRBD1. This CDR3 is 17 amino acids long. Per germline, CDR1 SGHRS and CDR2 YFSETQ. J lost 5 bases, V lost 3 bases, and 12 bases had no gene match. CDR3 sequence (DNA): TGCGCCAGCAGCTCACCCGGTGGGGGACAGGGGGCCCACGAGCAGTACTTC. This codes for CASSSPGGGQGAHEQYF.

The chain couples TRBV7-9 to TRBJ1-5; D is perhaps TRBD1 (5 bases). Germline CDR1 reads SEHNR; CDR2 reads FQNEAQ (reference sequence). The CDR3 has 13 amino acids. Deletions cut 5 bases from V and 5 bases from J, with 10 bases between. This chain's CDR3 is CASSRDPYQPQHF. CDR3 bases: TGTGCCAGCAGCCGGGACCCATATCAGCCCCAGCATTTT.